The text below deals with one T cell receptor (beta chain). It lacks a known antigen. It has no much larger one-base neighbor in the sample; base qualities were not kept. Using the deep immunoSEQ assay, TCR CDR3 regions were amplified from genomic DNA by multiplex PCR. Extracted genomic DNA from each cell subset was spread evenly across all wells of several immunoSEQ 96-well plates, with each plate serving as a replicate. For sorted subsets, about 200 ng genomic DNA, equal to about 30,000 T cell genomes, was loaded into each replicate PCR. Purified libraries were quantified with a Qubit 3.0 fluorometer, sized on a Bioanalyzer 2100, and re-quantified with the KAPA Library Quantification kit. Every immunoSEQ 96-well plate was sequenced on a dedicated single-read 150-cycle Illumina NextSeq 550 flow cell. Under the source paper's analysis protocol: Because the immunoSEQ output held only junctional sequences and lacked quality scores, the filtering could not match the filtering applied to full-length reads. To assign V/J genes and CDR3, sequences were annotated against IMGT germline references using PyIR, a Python wrapper for IgBLAST v1.9. Reads were filtered out if the reads had weak V/J assignments (E-value above 1e-6), no CDR3, stop codons, out-of-frame junctions, or ambiguous translated residues. V3J clonotypes were defined as sequences sharing an identical inferred V gene, J gene, and CDR3 amino acid sequence. Percentage overlap between repertoires was computed as shared unique clonotypes divided by the size of the smaller repertoire. Repertoire richness was assessed with RTK rarefaction, the Chao1 estimator, and Recon v2.1 estimates of unobserved clonotypes. Generation probabilities were computed with OLGA for all TCRbeta clonotypes obtained by the gDNA method from a handful of donors. The clones in this table, taken by TCRdb from immuneACCESS, are in-frame only. Not every clone is retained; where verified, under half of the shortfall comes from an unresolved V gene, and the cause of the rest is unknown. The DNA gave D and trimming, while V, J and clone size come from that table. This sample has 190,000 or so clones in its table, and approximately 61% of those were observed once. Under 11% of the sample is held by the ten biggest clonotypes.

Donors were healthy HIV-negative adults with no recently reported acute infections or vaccinations. Only Caucasian adults living in Nashville, Tennessee, USA were represented among the donors. CD4+ T cells were enriched through magnetic negative selection, after which naive cells were positively selected on CD45RA and the remaining negative fraction served as the memory subset. After blood collection by leukapheresis, PBMCs were isolated using Ficoll-Histopaque density gradient centrifugation and then cryopreserved in the vapor phase of liquid nitrogen. Purity and quantity of every magnetically sorted T cell population were checked by analytical flow cytometry. Genomic DNA was isolated from each sorted fraction and quantified by UV absorbance on a Nanodrop 2000c. This record belongs to a study of shared clonotypes between healthy human individuals (dated by TCRdb to the early 2020s). About the full investigation: A couple of women and three men aged 18 to 49 years were included in the cohort. For each donor, CD4 naive and CD4 memory were each given three plates, CD8 naive was given two plates, and CD8 memory was given one plate. To estimate repertoire size and how much clonotypes are shared between individuals, the study performed deep sequencing of blood TCR repertoires from roughly five healthy adults. To increase sequencing depth and limit assay-specific biases, TCR repertoire library preparation and sequencing were carried out by different laboratories using diverse techniques. Each donor's leukapheresis produced roughly between roughly 0.85 and 9.5 billion PBMCs. General conclusions and limits of the study: Pairwise subsampling led to the expectation that sequencing depth would affect the degree of clonotype sharing among donors. The genetic and exposure-history diversity represented was limited by the small number of donors. Sampling was restricted to blood, and TCR repertoires in tissue are likely to differ from TCR repertoires in blood. Across four donors, about 5.2% of naive CD4, roughly 3.5% of naive CD8, roughly 2.2% of memory CD4, and approximately 0.4% of memory CD8 clonotypes were shared. Compared with non-shared clonotypes, the clonotypes found in all four sorted-subset donors had higher generation probabilities. Rarefaction of sorted-subset datasets indicated incomplete sequencing despite the large sequencing depth. Naive subsets generally had larger estimated clonotype richness than memory subsets.

Sequenced input: memory CD4+ T cells sorted from blood. Sample cell subset or site, as interpreted from the label and publication: CD45RA-negative fraction. The origin of this receptor is a man between 25 and 39 years old in good health.

The CDR3 region reads CASSLGGLQVNNEQFF. The sequence in DNA is TGTGCCAGCAGCTTAGGGGGACTTCAAGTAAACAATGAGCAGTTCTTC. The receptor chain draws on TRBV7-9 and TRBJ2-1; TRBD2 could be the D gene, as 6 bases match. Between the V and J ends, shortened by 1 base and 5 bases respectively, the junction contains 15 bases. Its CDR3 holds 16 amino acids, cysteine through phenylalanine. Just the 48-base CDR3 DNA is kept, in frame starting at base 1. CDR1 and CDR2, looked up from the germline V gene (reference sequence), are SEHNR and FQNEAQ.